The present TCR beta chain was sequenced within a study of OX40 agonist ivuxolimab in advanced cancers. Study-level background: A mean age of roughly 60 years, range roughly 23 to 85, was recorded, and roughly 80% were male.

Generated by immunoSEQ multiplex PCR, the TCRdb table keeps only in-frame clones and is missing some. The sample consists of 100,000 or so clones, 90% to 96% of them appearing once. The sample was CD4+ or CD8+ T cells sorted from blood, taken in a trial of the OX40 agonist ivuxolimab. The TCR sequence derives from an adult with an advanced solid tumor such as melanoma, head and neck, liver or kidney cancer.

Written as DNA, the CDR3 is TGTGCCAGCAGCTTAGTACCCCGCGGGCGGTGGAGCTCCTACAATGAGCAGTTCTTC. Its protein is CASSLVPRGRWSSYNEQFF. This chain links TRBV7-3 with TRBJ2-1, with D possibly matching TRBD2 (5 bases). The CDR3 length is 19 residues. The V and J ends lost 2 bases and 0 bases respectively, with 20 bases between them. Germline CDR1 is SGHTA and CDR2 is FQGTGA.